One sample yielded the 30 T cell receptor beta chains listed below, sequenced in a study of monozygotic twins with cystic fibrosis. TCRdb's table, derived via immunoSEQ multiplex PCR, lists solely in-frame clones and lacks some. The data show some 21,000 clones, around 90% seen once. Sequencing used blood. These receptors came from a girl aged 2 to 10 with cystic fibrosis.

The rearrangement uses TRBV5-4 and TRBJ1-2; the D is unclear. This CDR3 has 14 residues. The V end lost 4 bases, the J end lost 3 bases, and 13 bases lay between the germline ends. Germline CDR1 SGHNT, CDR2 YYREEE (reference sequence). Here the CDR3 reads CASSRETDYYGYTF. CDR3 nucleotide sequence: TGTGCCAGCAGCCGTGAGACGGACTACTATGGCTACACCTTC.

The rearrangement uses TRBV6-1 and TRBJ1-1; possibly TRBD1 for D (6 bases). The CDR3 contains 14 residues. Germline CDR1 reads MNHNS; CDR2 reads SASEGT. Deletions cut 7 bases from V and 0 bases from J, with 12 bases between. CDR3 in amino acids: CASTRGDMNTEAFF. CDR3 DNA: TGTGCCAGCACTCGAGGGGACATGAACACTGAAGCTTTCTTT.

J is TRBJ2-7 and V is TRBV7-8, with 9 positions matching TRBD1. This CDR3 has 18 amino acids. Germline V lookup: CDR1 SGHVS, CDR2 FQNEAQ. Trimming removed 4 bases from V and 1 base from J; junction bases left unmatched: 14. CDR3 amino acids: CASSYPVETGTGSYEQYF. The CDR3 DNA follows: TGTGCCAGCAGCTACCCTGTTGAGACCGGGACAGGGTCCTACGAGCAGTACTTC.

V is TRBV28 and J is TRBJ1-2, with D uncertain. CDR3 length equals 14 residues. The V gene's germline CDR1 is MDHEN and CDR2 SYDVKM. Trimming removed 3 bases from V and 6 bases from J, with 14 bases in between. CDR3 sequence: CASSLVGLGDGYTF. The CDR3 DNA sequence: TGTGCCAGCAGTTTGGTCGGGCTCGGGGATGGCTACACCTTC.

The chain carries TRBV4-1 and TRBJ2-1; perhaps TRBD2 as D (6 bases). In germline, CDR1 is MGHRA, CDR2 YSYEKL. The CDR3 extends over 14 amino acids. Trimming pared 1 base from V and 4 bases from J, leaving 8 bases between. The CDR3 spells CASSQARGYNEQFF. In nucleotides, the CDR3 is TGCGCCAGCAGCCAAGCCCGGGGGTACAATGAGCAGTTCTTC.

The chain employs TRBV27 and TRBJ2-5, with D perhaps TRBD2 (6 bases). Trimming left V 6 bases short and J 4 bases short, with 15 bases between. CDR3 length: 14 amino acids. Germline CDR1 and CDR2: MNHEY and SMNVEV (reference sequence). The CDR3 coding sequence is TGTGCCAGCAGGGGCGCGGGGAGAGGAGAGACCCAGTACTTC. It yields the protein CASRGAGRGETQYF.

This clone was picked up a small number of times. The rearrangement uses TRBV6-1 and TRBJ1-5, with D unresolved. Per the germline V gene, CDR1 is MNHNS and CDR2 is SASEGT. V lost 2 bases to trimming and J lost 2 bases, with 13 bases between them. The CDR3 is 16 amino acids. The CDR3 here is CASSEMEGTGNQPQHF. The CDR3, as DNA: TGTGCCAGCAGTGAAATGGAAGGTACGGGCAATCAGCCCCAGCATTTT.

This rearrangement joins TRBV28 to TRBJ2-1, with D perhaps TRBD2 (6 bases). CDR3 size: 17 residues. V was clipped by 2 bases and J by 6 bases, with 20 bases between them. Germline V gene data show CDR1 as MDHEN and CDR2 as SYDVKM. CDR3 nucleotide sequence: TGTGCCAGCAGTTTAGGATTTGTAGCGGCCTACCTCAATGAGCAGTTCTTC. Amino acids: CASSLGFVAAYLNEQFF.

This rearrangement joins TRBV7-2 to TRBJ2-7; 12 bases fit TRBD2. Germline V lookup: CDR1 SGHTA, CDR2 FQGNSA. V was clipped by 5 bases and J by 4 bases; unmatched bases: 9. This CDR3 has 16 residues. As DNA, the CDR3 is TGTGCCAGCAGCCCCAGGATAGGACTAGCGGGATACGAGCAGTACTTC. The encoded protein is CASSPRIGLAGYEQYF.

The chain combines TRBV6-1 with TRBJ2-6; D uncertain. The V and J ends lost 11 bases and 1 base respectively, with 9 bases between them. The length of the CDR3 is 13 residues. Germline V CDR1 and CDR2: MNHNS, SASEGT. The CDR3 coding sequence is TGTGCCTGCCGTAGTTCTGGGGCCAACGTCCTGACTTTC. The encoded protein is CACRSSGANVLTF.

CDR3 nucleotide sequence: TGTGCCAGCAGTGAAATGGGGGCTGTTAATCAGCCCCAGCATTTT. Amino acid sequence: CASSEMGAVNQPQHF. The chain employs TRBV6-1 and TRBJ1-5; tentatively, D is TRBD1 (6 bases). V lost 2 bases and J lost 4, with 12 bases in between. CDR1 and CDR2 from the germline V gene are MNHNS and SASEGT. This CDR3 is 15 amino acids long.

This chain joins TRBV6-5 and TRBJ2-5, with D perhaps given as TRBD1 or TRBD2 (5 bases each). The J call may be faulty, since TRBJ2-7 better matches the DNA end. The CDR3 loop spans 11 amino acids. Germline CDR1 reads MNHEY; CDR2 reads SVGAGI. CDR3 residues: CASSGGYEQYF. CDR3 in DNA: TGTGCCAGCAGTGGGGGATACGAGCAGTACTTC.

The chain combines TRBV7-9 with TRBJ2-7, with 10 bases that match TRBD2. The V gene end was trimmed by 5 bases and the J gene end by 2 bases; junction bases not matched to a gene: 9. The CDR3 contains 16 residues. The germline CDR1 and CDR2 sequences are SEHNR and FQNEAQ (reference sequence). The CDR3 bases are TGTGCCAGCAGCGGAGGCCAGCGGGAGGGCCCCTACGAGCAGTACTTC. Its protein product is CASSGGQREGPYEQYF.

The chain is built from TRBV18 and TRBJ1-2, with 7 bases matching TRBD1. Trimming cost V 2 bases and J 6 bases; bases outside gene matches: 12. The V gene's germline CDR1 is KGHSH and CDR2 LQKENI. This CDR3 is built from 16 residues. The CDR3 DNA is TGTGCCAGCTCACCATCGACAGGGAGGACCGAGAATGGCTACACCTTC. Residues: CASSPSTGRTENGYTF.

The rearrangement links TRBV10-3 to TRBJ1-2, with 9 bases lining up with TRBD1. The V gene end was trimmed by 3 bases and the J gene end by 4 bases; junction bases not matched to a gene: 9. Germline V gives CDR1 ENHRY, CDR2 SYGVKD. The CDR3 is made up of 16 amino acids. The CDR3 region has the DNA TGTGCCATCAGTGACCCCCGGGGGACAGGGACCTATGGCTACACCTTC. Translation gives CAISDPRGTGTYGYTF.

This chain connects TRBV27 to TRBJ2-7; 7 positions match TRBD2. Trimming took 5 bases from V and 6 from J; bases not matched to a gene: 13. The germline V gene has CDR1 MNHEY and CDR2 SMNVEV (reference sequence). CDR3 size: 15 residues. The CDR3 is CASSSLRAGEVEQYF. The CDR3 DNA is TGTGCCAGCAGTAGTCTTAGGGCGGGAGAGGTCGAGCAGTACTTC.

This clone has only a few counts. The V and J genes are TRBV7-9 and TRBJ2-7, with 10 bases that match TRBD1. There are 16 residues in the CDR3. The germline V gene encodes CDR1 SEHNR and CDR2 FQNEAQ (reference sequence). V lost 3 bases, J lost 2 bases, and 7 bases stayed unmatched. As DNA, the CDR3 is TGTGCCAGCAGCTTCCCGACAGGGGGCACCACCTACGAGCAGTACTTC. This codes for CASSFPTGGTTYEQYF.

The rearrangement joins TRBV2 to TRBJ1-2, with unresolved D. V lost 2 bases, J lost 13 bases, and 11 bases lay in between. The CDR3 has 11 residues. Germline V gives CDR1 SNHLY, CDR2 FYNNEI. CDR3 loop: CASSENRPATF. Here the CDR3 DNA reads TGTGCCAGCAGTGAAAATCGGCCCGCCACCTTC.

The chain has TRBV5-1 and TRBJ2-2; D ambiguous. The germline V gene has CDR1 SGHRS and CDR2 YFSETQ. The CDR3 loop spans 15 amino acids. V was cut by 0 bases and J by 16 bases, with 22 bases left in between. The CDR3 coding sequence is TGCGCCAGCAGCTTGGAACCCAACTCGGTACCCTGGTCGTTTTTT. This gives the protein CASSLEPNSVPWSFF.

This clone turned up a few times. This rearrangement joins TRBV12-5 to TRBJ2-7; TRBD1 agrees at 10 bases. The CDR3 consists of 15 residues. The V segment lost 4 bases and the J segment 5 bases; nucleotides outside the gene matches: 8. The germline V gene encodes CDR1 LGHNT and CDR2 FRNRAP. In DNA, the CDR3 is TGTGCTAGTGGTTCTCCCGGGACAGGGGATCACGAGCAGTACTTC. Residues: CASGSPGTGDHEQYF.

The sample holds one count of this clone. The gene calls are TRBV7-6 and TRBJ2-7; D possibly uses TRBD1 or TRBD2 (5 bases each). With 1 base removed from V and 5 bases from J, the gap between germline ends came to 12 bases. The CDR3 sequence is 14 residues long. Germline CDR1 reads SGHVS; CDR2 reads FNYEAQ. The CDR3, as DNA: TGTGCCAGCAGCTTAGTGATAGGGACCCACGAGCAGTACTTC. Protein sequence: CASSLVIGTHEQYF.

The chain couples TRBV2 to TRBJ1-2; unclear D gene. Between the trimmed V and J ends, which lost 3 bases and 4 bases, there was a span of 12 bases. The CDR3 runs 14 residues. Germline-derived CDR1 and CDR2 are SNHLY and FYNNEI. CDR3 sequence (DNA): TGTGCCAGCAGTGATAAGGAGGTGGGCTATGGCTACACCTTC. This encodes CASSDKEVGYGYTF.

J is TRBJ1-5 and V is TRBV28; 9 bases map to TRBD1. Germline V gene lookup returns CDR1 MDHEN and CDR2 SYDVKM. This CDR3 is 17 amino acids long. V trimming: 6 bases; J trimming: 3 bases; junction bases outside the gene matches: 12. The CDR3 DNA follows: TGTGCCAGCAGGCCCCCTGGGGACAGGGAGGTCAATCAGCCCCAGCATTTT. This translates into CASRPPGDREVNQPQHF.

The chain has TRBV28 and TRBJ2-7, with TRBD2 matching over 9 bases. V lost 4 bases, J lost 3 bases, and 7 bases stayed unmatched. In germline, CDR1 is MDHEN, CDR2 SYDVKM. The CDR3 length is 15 residues. For the CDR3, the DNA is TGTGCCAGCAGTTCCTCGGCGGGAGGGAACTACGAGCAGTACTTC. It encodes CASSSSAGGNYEQYF.

The rearrangement uses TRBV19 and TRBJ2-5, with D unresolved. With 2 bases removed from V and 4 bases from J, the gap between germline ends came to 8 bases. CDR1 is LNHDA, CDR2 SQIVND, per germline (reference sequence). This CDR3 region has 13 residues. The CDR3 DNA is TGTGCCAGTAGTATAATCGAACGAGAGACCCAGTACTTC. Amino acid sequence: CASSIIERETQYF.

This rearrangement joins TRBV7-4 to TRBJ1-1, with 7 bases aligning to TRBD1. The CDR3 spans 13 residues. From germline, CDR1 is SGHVT and CDR2 SQSDAQ. Losses at the gene ends were 5 bases for V and 5 bases for J; bases not matched to a gene: 5. CDR3 bases: TGTGCCAGCAGCCGTGACAGGGAGACTGAAGCTTTCTTT. Its protein is CASSRDRETEAFF.

The chain carries TRBV4-1 and TRBJ2-4; D possibly corresponds to TRBD2 (5 bases). V was pared by 1 base and J by 2 bases, with 21 bases between. The CDR3 totals 19 residues. Germline lookup yields CDR1 MGHRA and CDR2 YSYEKL. In DNA, the CDR3 is TGCGCCAGCAGCCAAGGAGGGTGGGGTGAGATTGGAACCAAAAACATTCAGTACTTC. Amino acids: CASSQGGWGEIGTKNIQYF.

The V and J genes are TRBV5-6 and TRBJ2-6, with 11 positions matching TRBD1. CDR1 SGHDT and CDR2 YYEEEE come from the germline V gene. Germline trimming cut 4 bases from V and 3 bases from J; bases unmatched to any gene: 6. CDR3 length equals 17 residues. DNA for the CDR3: TGTGCCAGCAGCAAGGACAGGGGGCTAGATGGGGCCAACGTCCTGACTTTC. As protein: CASSKDRGLDGANVLTF. The variable domain in full, with the rest retrieved from reference TRBV5-6 and TRBJ2-6, is DAGVTQSPTHLIKTRGQQVTLRCSPKSGHDTVSWYQQALGQGPQFIFQYYEEEERQRGNFPDRFSGHQFPNYSSELNVNALLLGDSALYLCASSKDRGLDGANVLTFGAGSRLTVL.

The sample holds one count of this clone. V usage is TRBV6-1 and J usage is TRBJ2-1; TRBD2 matches 12 bases. Germline V CDR1 and CDR2: MNHNS, SASEGT. This CDR3 comprises 16 residues. Trimming cost V 1 base and J 7 bases; bases outside gene matches: 5. This chain's CDR3 is CASSEESSGGANEQFF. DNA for the CDR3: TGTGCCAGCAGTGAAGAGTCTAGCGGGGGGGCGAATGAGCAGTTCTTC.

The CDR3 DNA reads as TGTGCCTGGAGCACAGGAAAAGCACCCCTCCACTTT. Translated: CAWSTGKAPLHF. The chain couples TRBV30 to TRBJ1-6, with a possible D match to TRBD1 (5 bases). The length of the CDR3 is 12 residues. Between the trimmed V and J ends, which lost 3 bases and 11 bases, there was a span of 11 bases. The V gene's germline CDR1 is GTSNPN and CDR2 SVGIG (reference sequence). Full variable domain (rest looked up from reference TRBV30 and TRBJ1-6): SQTIHQWPATLVQPVGSPLSLECTVEGTSNPNLYWYRQAAGRGLQLLFYSVGIGQISSEVPQNLSASRPQDRQFILSSKKLLLSDSGFYLCAWSTGKAPLHFGNGTRLTVT.